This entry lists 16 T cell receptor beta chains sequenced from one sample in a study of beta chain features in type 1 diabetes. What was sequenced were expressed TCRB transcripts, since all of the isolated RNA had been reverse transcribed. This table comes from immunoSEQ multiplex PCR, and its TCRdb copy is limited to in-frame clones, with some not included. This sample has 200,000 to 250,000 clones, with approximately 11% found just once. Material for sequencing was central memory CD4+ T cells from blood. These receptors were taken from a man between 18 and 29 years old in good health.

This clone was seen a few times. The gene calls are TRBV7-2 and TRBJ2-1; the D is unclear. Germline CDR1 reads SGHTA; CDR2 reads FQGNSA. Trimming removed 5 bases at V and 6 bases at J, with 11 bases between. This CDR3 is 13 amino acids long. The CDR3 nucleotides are TGTGCCAGCAGCCCGGGCTTGCGCAATGAGCAGTTCTTC. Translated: CASSPGLRNEQFF. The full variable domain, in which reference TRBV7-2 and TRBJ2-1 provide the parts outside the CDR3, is GAGVSQSPSNKVTEKGKDVELRCDPISGHTALYWYRQSLGQGLEFLIYFQGNSAPDKSGLPSDRFSAERTGGSVSTLTIQRTQQEDSAVYLCASSPGLRNEQFFGPGTRLTVL.

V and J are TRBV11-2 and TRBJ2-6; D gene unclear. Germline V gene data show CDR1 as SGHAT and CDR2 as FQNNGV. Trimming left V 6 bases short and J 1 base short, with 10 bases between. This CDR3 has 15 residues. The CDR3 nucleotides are TGTGCCAGCAGGGCGTTTAGGTCTGGGGCCAACGTCCTGACTTTC. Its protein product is CASRAFRSGANVLTF.

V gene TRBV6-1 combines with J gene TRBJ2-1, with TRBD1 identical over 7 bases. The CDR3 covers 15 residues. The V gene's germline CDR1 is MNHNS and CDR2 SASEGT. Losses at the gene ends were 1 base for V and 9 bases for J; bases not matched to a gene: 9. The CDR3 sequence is CASSEGRTGGFEQFF. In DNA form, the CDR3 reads TGTGCCAGCAGTGAAGGCAGGACAGGAGGATTTGAGCAGTTCTTC.

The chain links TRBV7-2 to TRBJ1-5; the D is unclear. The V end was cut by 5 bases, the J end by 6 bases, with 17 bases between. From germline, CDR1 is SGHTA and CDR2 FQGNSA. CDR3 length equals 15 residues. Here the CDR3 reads CASSPGRVEGQPQHF. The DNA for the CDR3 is TGTGCCAGCAGCCCCGGTAGGGTAGAGGGTCAGCCCCAGCATTTT.

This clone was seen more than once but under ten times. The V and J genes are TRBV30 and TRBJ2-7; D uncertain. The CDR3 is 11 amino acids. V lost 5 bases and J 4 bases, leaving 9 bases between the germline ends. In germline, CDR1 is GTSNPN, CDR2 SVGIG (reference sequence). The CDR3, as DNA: TGTGCCTGGGCCGAGCAGTACGAGCAGTACTTC. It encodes CAWAEQYEQYF.

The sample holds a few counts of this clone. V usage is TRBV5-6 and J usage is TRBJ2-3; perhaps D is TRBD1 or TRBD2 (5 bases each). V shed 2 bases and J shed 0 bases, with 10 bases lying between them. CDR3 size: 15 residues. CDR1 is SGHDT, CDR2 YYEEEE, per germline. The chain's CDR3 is CASSFGTTSTDTQYF. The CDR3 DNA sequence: TGTGCCAGCAGCTTTGGGACCACTAGCACAGATACGCAGTATTTT.

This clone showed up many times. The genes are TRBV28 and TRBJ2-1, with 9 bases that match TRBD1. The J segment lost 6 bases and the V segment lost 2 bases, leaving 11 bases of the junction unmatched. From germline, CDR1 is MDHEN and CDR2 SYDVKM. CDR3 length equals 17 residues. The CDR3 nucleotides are TGTGCCAGCAGTTTAAGGCCCCGGGACAGGGTTCGCAATGAGCAGTTCTTC. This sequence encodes CASSLRPRDRVRNEQFF.

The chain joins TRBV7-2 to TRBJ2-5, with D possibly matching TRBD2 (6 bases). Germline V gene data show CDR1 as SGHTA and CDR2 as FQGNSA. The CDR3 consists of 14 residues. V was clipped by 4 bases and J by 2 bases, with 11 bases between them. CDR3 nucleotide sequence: TGTGCCAGCAGCTCCCGGAGGGGTCAAGAGACCCAGTACTTC. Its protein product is CASSSRRGQETQYF.

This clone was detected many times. CDR3 sequence: CASSSTSASYEQYF. Here the CDR3 DNA reads TGTGCCAGCAGCTCGACTAGCGCTTCCTACGAGCAGTACTTC. J is TRBJ2-7 and V is TRBV6-1; TRBD2 matches 8 bases. V shed 6 bases and J 1 base; nucleotides not matched to a gene: 5. Germline-derived CDR1 and CDR2 are MNHNS and SASEGT. The CDR3 extends over 14 amino acids.

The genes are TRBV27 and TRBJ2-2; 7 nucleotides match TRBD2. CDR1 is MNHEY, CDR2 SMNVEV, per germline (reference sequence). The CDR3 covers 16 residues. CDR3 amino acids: CDVVLISGKSTGELFF. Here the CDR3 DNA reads TGTGACGTCGTCTTAATAAGCGGGAAATCCACCGGGGAGCTGTTTTTT.

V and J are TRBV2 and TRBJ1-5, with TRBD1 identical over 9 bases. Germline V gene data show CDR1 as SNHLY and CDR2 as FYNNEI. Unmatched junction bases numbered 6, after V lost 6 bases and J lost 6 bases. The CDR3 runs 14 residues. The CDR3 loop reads CASRGDRAGQPQHF. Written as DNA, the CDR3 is TGTGCCAGCAGGGGGGACAGGGCGGGTCAGCCCCAGCATTTT.

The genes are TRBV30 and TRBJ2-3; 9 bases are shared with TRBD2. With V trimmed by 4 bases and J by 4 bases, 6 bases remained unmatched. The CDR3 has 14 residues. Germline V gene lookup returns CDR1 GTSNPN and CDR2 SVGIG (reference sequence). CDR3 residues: CAWIGGRAADTQYF. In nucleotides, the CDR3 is TGTGCCTGGATTGGCGGGAGGGCCGCAGATACGCAGTATTTT.

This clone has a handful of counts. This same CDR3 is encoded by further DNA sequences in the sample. CDR3 sequence reads: CASSEAWGDEQYF. CDR3 DNA sequence: TGTGCCAGCAGTGAAGCTTGGGGGGACGAGCAGTACTTC. The chain uses TRBV6-1 and TRBJ2-7; possible D gene TRBD2, 6 bases. The germline V gene encodes CDR1 MNHNS and CDR2 SASEGT. This CDR3 is built from 13 residues. The germline V and J ends were trimmed by 0 bases and 5 bases, with 8 bases remaining between them.

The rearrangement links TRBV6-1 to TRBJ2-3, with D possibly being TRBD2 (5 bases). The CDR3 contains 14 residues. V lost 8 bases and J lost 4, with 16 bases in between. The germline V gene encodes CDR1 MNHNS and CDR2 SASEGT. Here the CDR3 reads CASLTEGRADTQYF. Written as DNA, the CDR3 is TGTGCCAGCTTGACCGAGGGCCGCGCAGATACGCAGTATTTT.

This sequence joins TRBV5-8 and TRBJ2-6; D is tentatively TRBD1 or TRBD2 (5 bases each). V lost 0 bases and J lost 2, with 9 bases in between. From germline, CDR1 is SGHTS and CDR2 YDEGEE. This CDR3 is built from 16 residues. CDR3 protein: CASSLDRRPGANVLTF. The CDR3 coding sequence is TGTGCCAGCAGCTTGGACAGGAGGCCTGGGGCCAACGTCCTGACTTTC.

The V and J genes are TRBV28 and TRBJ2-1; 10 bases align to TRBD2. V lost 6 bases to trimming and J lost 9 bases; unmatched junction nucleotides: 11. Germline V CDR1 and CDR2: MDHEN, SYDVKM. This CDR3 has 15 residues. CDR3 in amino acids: CASRTHGLAGAEQFF. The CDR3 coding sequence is TGTGCCAGCAGGACACACGGTCTAGCGGGAGCTGAGCAGTTCTTC. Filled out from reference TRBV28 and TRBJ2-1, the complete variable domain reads DVKVTQSSRYLVKRTGEKVFLECVQDMDHENMFWYRQDPGLGLRLIYFSYDVKMKEKGDIPEGYSVSREKKERFSLILESASTNQTSMYLCASRTHGLAGAEQFFGPGTRLTVL.